Presented here are 12 T cell receptor beta chains from one specimen sequenced in a study of OX40 agonist ivuxolimab in advanced cancers. The data were produced by immunoSEQ multiplex PCR, yet TCRdb's version contains in-frame clones alone and is incomplete. Among some 97,000 clones listed, approximately 90% were seen once. Here the sequenced sample was CD4+ or CD8+ T cells sorted from blood, taken in a trial of the OX40 agonist ivuxolimab. These receptor sequences come from an adult with an advanced solid tumor such as melanoma, head and neck, liver or kidney cancer.

This chain links TRBV7-2 with TRBJ1-1; D is possibly TRBD1 (6 bases). Trimming pared 6 bases from V and 1 base from J, leaving 9 bases between. There are 13 residues in the CDR3. Germline loops: CDR1 SGHTA, CDR2 FQGNSA. CDR3 region: CASRTDRNTEAFF. The DNA for the CDR3 is TGTGCCAGCAGAACGGACAGGAACACTGAAGCTTTCTTT.

The chain links TRBV5-1 to TRBJ2-5; D might be TRBD1 or TRBD2, each matching 6 bases. The CDR3 contains 13 residues. In germline, CDR1 is SGHRS, CDR2 YFSETQ. The germline V and J ends were trimmed by 3 bases and 4 bases, with 10 bases remaining between them. In nucleotides, the CDR3 is TGCGCCAGCAGCTCGGGGGCGGGAGAGACCCAGTACTTC. Translation gives CASSSGAGETQYF.

The chain combines TRBV10-3 with TRBJ2-1, with 11 bases identical to TRBD2. V was pared by 6 bases and J by 8 bases, with 9 bases of the junction left unmatched. CDR1 ENHRY and CDR2 SYGVKD come from the germline V gene. The CDR3 covers 15 residues. The CDR3: CAISLLAGANYEQFF. CDR3 sequence (DNA): TGTGCCATCAGCCTACTAGCGGGAGCGAATTATGAGCAGTTCTTC.

CDR3 sequence reads: CASSNNRVPSWDEQFF. CDR3 nucleotide sequence: TGTGCCAGCAGCAATAACCGGGTTCCTAGCTGGGATGAGCAGTTCTTC. The gene calls are TRBV5-6 and TRBJ2-1, with D tentatively TRBD2 (5 bases). The V end was cut by 4 bases, the J end by 8 bases, with 22 bases between. The germline V gene has CDR1 SGHDT and CDR2 YYEEEE. The CDR3 contains 16 residues.

The V gene is TRBV19, the J gene TRBJ1-4; 7 nucleotides align to TRBD1. CDR1 and CDR2 (germline): LNHDA, SQIVND (reference sequence). V was clipped by 5 bases and J by 5 bases; unmatched bases: 17. The CDR3 is 18 amino acids. The CDR3 DNA reads TGTGCCAGTAGTTCCTTCGGGACAGCGTCAGACGTGAATGAAAAACTGTTTTTT. Amino acid sequence: CASSSFGTASDVNEKLFF.

The V call is TRBV6-5, the J call TRBJ2-7; 9 bases agree with TRBD1. V lost 3 bases and J lost 2; bases outside the gene matches: 8. This CDR3 has 16 amino acids. Germline lookup yields CDR1 MNHEY and CDR2 SVGAGI. Written as DNA, the CDR3 is TGTGCCAGCAGTTATAGAGGACAGGGGCCAACCTACGAGCAGTACTTC. The encoded protein is CASSYRGQGPTYEQYF.

The chain carries TRBV19 and TRBJ1-5; TRBD1 might be the D (5 bases). V lost 1 base and J lost 11, with 15 bases in between. CDR3 length: 14 amino acids. Looked up from germline, CDR1 is LNHDA and CDR2 is SQIVND (reference sequence). Written as DNA, the CDR3 is TGTGCCAGTAGTATAGGGGACCCCATCGTGGCCCAGCATTTT. Translating gives CASSIGDPIVAQHF.

V gene TRBV9 combines with J gene TRBJ1-1; D remains ambiguous. Between the trimmed V and J ends, which lost 5 bases and 4 bases, there was a span of 12 bases. The CDR3 contains 13 residues. Germline lookup yields CDR1 SGDLS and CDR2 YYNGEE. The CDR3 is CASSADRGTEAFF. CDR3 nucleotides: TGTGCCAGCAGTGCGGACCGGGGCACTGAAGCTTTCTTT.

The chain employs TRBV7-3 and TRBJ2-1, with 7 bases that match TRBD1. This CDR3 is 17 amino acids long. Trimming at V came to 8 bases and at J to 5 bases, leaving 18 bases not matched to a gene. From germline, CDR1 is SGHTA and CDR2 FQGTGA. The CDR3 sequence is CASAPGQTLVRNNEQFF. CDR3 sequence (DNA): TGTGCCAGCGCGCCGGGACAGACCCTGGTTCGGAACAATGAGCAGTTCTTC.

The chain joins TRBV28 to TRBJ2-1; 13 nucleotides align to TRBD2. This CDR3 contains 15 residues. Per germline, CDR1 MDHEN and CDR2 SYDVKM. The J segment lost 8 bases and the V segment lost 5 bases, leaving 6 bases of the junction unmatched. CDR3 protein: CASSLGLAGEHEQFF. The CDR3, as DNA: TGTGCCAGCAGTCTCGGACTAGCGGGAGAACATGAGCAGTTCTTC.

This rearrangement joins TRBV6-6 to TRBJ2-3; 7 bases map to TRBD2. Germline V gene sequence: CDR1 MNHNY, CDR2 SVGAGI (reference sequence). Losses at the gene ends were 5 bases for V and 0 bases for J; bases not matched to a gene: 5. This CDR3 has 15 amino acids. The CDR3 reads CASSKAGTSTDTQYF. The CDR3 nucleotides read TGTGCCAGCAGTAAAGCGGGAACTAGCACAGATACGCAGTATTTT.

V and J are TRBV29-1 and TRBJ2-3, with TRBD2 matching 7 bases. Trimming took 4 bases from V and 4 from J; bases not matched to a gene: 5. Germline V gives CDR1 SQVTM, CDR2 ANQGSEA. The CDR3 consists of 13 residues. The CDR3 sequence: CSVARGKADTQYF. The CDR3 region has the DNA TGCAGCGTTGCGCGGGGGAAAGCAGATACGCAGTATTTT.